This T cell receptor beta chain derives from a study of cytomegalovirus exposure and HLA in healthy donors. Study results and caveats: Later on, a genetic analysis was performed. It linked a missense variant in DCLRE1C with V- and J-gene trimming of TCR beta. It was reportedly the case that the classifier diagnosed cytomegalovirus status with high specificity and sensitivity. Reportedly, fewer N-insertions than the roughly 600-donor mean appeared in an Asian-associated ancestry cluster in a later analysis.

Germline lookup yields CDR1 MDHEN and CDR2 SYDVKM. CDR3 length: 17 amino acids. The junction had 13 bases not matched to a gene; V was cut back by 4 bases and J by 7 bases. Turning to this clone: Its antigen is undetermined.

PCR amplification relied on 60 Vbeta primers (plus 13 Jbeta primers). Only in-frame clones appear in the TCRdb table, and some are missing; sequencing was by immunoSEQ multiplex PCR. The sample has approximately 110,000 clones, around four fifths seen once. This TCR was recovered from a woman in her 40s in good health and CMV-seropositive. Source material: PBMCs. The rearrangement joins TRBV28 to TRBJ2-1; 10 nucleotides line up with TRBD2. CDR3 region: CASSSLLSSGSTNEQFF. The CDR3 coding sequence is TGTGCCAGCAGTTCGCTCCTATCTAGCGGGAGTACGAATGAGCAGTTCTTC.